Here is one T cell receptor beta chain with its context. Original data processing: Reference gene primer amplification in the assay estimated nucleated cell counts. Sequencing was performed with immunoSEQ multiplex PCR; in TCRdb, only in-frame clones are kept and a portion is missing. Clone size and V and J calls were adopted from that table, with D and trimming inferred from the DNA. Here the sample spans roughly 100,000 clones, approximately 86% being singletons. The germline V gene encodes CDR1 SNHLY and CDR2 FYNNEI. The CDR3 is 15 residues long. Trimming took 5 bases from V and 6 from J, leaving 17 bases between them. These data come from a study of blood T cell repertoires in COVID-19. About the study: Whether acute or convalescent, the COVID-19 samples came from the United States, Italy and Spain. The analysed material was cDNA or gDNA that came from T cells, B-cell-depleted T cells, or PBMCs.

The J gene is TRBJ1-5, the V gene TRBV2, with D maybe TRBD1 (5 bases). The sample consisted of peripheral blood. This TCR was sampled from a human donor in a cohort sampled during active COVID-19. The CDR3 loop is CASSSYSQGGQPQHF. DNA of the CDR3: TGTGCCAGCAGTTCCTATTCTCAGGGCGGTCAGCCCCAGCATTTT.